This T cell receptor (beta chain) was documented in a study of T cells after yellow fever vaccination. In the study overall: Preparation of fractions with low cell numbers was performed using SMART-Seq v4 Ultra Low Input.

This CDR3 contains 16 residues. Between the trimmed V and J ends, which lost 1 base and 9 bases, there was a span of 17 bases. CDR1 and CDR2 from the germline V gene are SGHRS and YFSETQ. This clonotype showed up just a few times. Antigen: not known. The study made its TCR cDNA through 5'RACE template switching. That step introduced a universal primer site along with UMIs. TCRdb processed the 5' RACE reads anew with MiXCR; each CDR3 protein has one entry. Here the sample spans just over 250,000 distinct CDR3 sequences, about 5.2% being singletons. Whole-study results and caveats: Abundant clonotypes from the bulk population could contaminate FACS-sorted repertoires. Compared with primary, the secondary response was weaker and peaked at day 5, not 15.

The gene calls are TRBV5-1 and TRBJ1-6; D gene uncertain. The source material was CD4+ T cells sorted from PBMCs, sampled on the day of the yellow fever booster vaccination. The clonotype comes from a young man who received the YFV17D yellow fever vaccine. CDR3 DNA sequence: TGCGCCAGCAGCTTGCCCGACCGAGGAGGTGGTTCACCCCTCCACTTT. This sequence encodes CASSLPDRGGGSPLHF.